A single sample is the source of the 28 T cell receptor beta chains below, sequenced in a study of regulatory T cells in long-lasting Graves disease. As to time point: persistent/refractory GD, antithyroid drugs over 5 years with positive TRAb. RNA extracted from PBMCs served as the sequencing template. The authors built TCR beta libraries using iRepertoire HTBI primers and Arm-PCR of CDR3 regions. A single record per CDR3 protein comes from TCRdb applying MiXCR to the multiplex PCR reads. The table lists hundreds of thousands of distinct CDR3 sequences, about 22% of them singletons. This sample comprised peripheral blood mononuclear cells (PBMCs), obtained when the disease was refractory, from a patient treated with antithyroid drugs. The receptor source for this set is a female donor with Graves disease.

This clonotype turned up a few times. The rearrangement joins TRBV19 to TRBJ2-7, with 10 bases fitting TRBD2. J was trimmed by 0 bases and V by 7 bases; bases with no gene match: 3. Germline V gene lookup returns CDR1 LNHDA and CDR2 SQIVND (reference sequence). The CDR3 has 14 residues. CDR3 amino acids: CASTASGSSYEQYF. For the CDR3, the DNA is TGTGCCAGTACGGCTAGCGGGAGCTCCTACGAGCAGTACTTC. The complete variable domain, with remaining parts taken from reference TRBV19 and TRBJ2-7, reads DGGITQSPKYLFRKEGQNVTLSCEQNLNHDAMYWYRQDPGQGLRLIYYSQIVNDFQKGDIAEGYSVSREKKESFPLTVTSAQKNPTAFYLCASTASGSSYEQYFGPGTRLTVT.

This clonotype was seen many times. The V call is TRBV6-1, the J call TRBJ1-2; 7 positions agree with TRBD1. This CDR3 comprises 13 residues. CDR1 and CDR2 (germline): MNHNS, SASEGT. The V and J ends lost 5 bases and 6 bases, in that order; junction bases with no gene match: 6. CDR3 in amino acids: CASSIDRDHGYTF. The CDR3 DNA sequence: TGTGCCAGCAGTATTGACAGGGACCATGGCTACACCTTC.

This clonotype appeared many times. V gene TRBV11-2 combines with J gene TRBJ2-7; D assignment may be TRBD1 or TRBD2 (5 bases each). The CDR3 covers 16 residues. CDR1 and CDR2 from the germline V gene are SGHAT and FQNNGV. With 3 bases removed from V and 3 bases from J, the gap between germline ends came to 18 bases. CDR3: CASSLAPGTINYEQYF. The CDR3 nucleotides read TGTGCCAGCAGCTTGGCACCCGGGACCATCAACTACGAGCAGTACTTC.

The chain is built from TRBV7-9 and TRBJ2-7; perhaps TRBD1 as D (6 bases). The CDR3 contains 17 residues. Trimming removed 5 bases from V and 0 bases from J, with 20 bases in between. CDR1 is SEHNR, CDR2 FQNEAQ, per germline (reference sequence). CDR3 sequence reads: CASSPIQGSYSSYEQYF. The CDR3 DNA sequence: TGTGCCAGCAGCCCAATCCAGGGGTCTTACAGCTCCTACGAGCAGTACTTC.

This clonotype was detected many times. The rearrangement uses TRBV12-3 or TRBV12-4 and TRBJ1-5, with TRBD1 as a possible D gene (6 bases). The V gene lost 3 bases and the J gene lost 3 bases, with 9 bases spanning the gap. This CDR3 contains 14 residues. Written as DNA, the CDR3 is TGTGCCAGCAGTTTGGGGGCTTCCAATCAGCCCCAGCATTTT. Protein: CASSLGASNQPQHF.

A remark on this clonotype: A much larger clone is a single base away; this may be a read error. The J gene is TRBJ1-6, the V gene TRBV6-2 or TRBV6-3; the D gene is possibly TRBD1 (6 bases). From germline, CDR1 is MNHEY and CDR2 SVGEGT. CDR3 length: 18 residues. V was trimmed by 2 bases and J by 9 bases, leaving 23 bases between them. CDR3 sequence (DNA): TGTGCCAGCAGTTACCGCGGGAGGGGGAGATTGATAAGTTCACCCCTCCACTTT. Translating it yields CASSYRGRGRLISSPLHF.

In the case of this clonotype: Germline is not matched at one junction end, which may reflect a read error. CDR3 bases: TGTGCCAATAGTAAGGGACTAGGGTTGTACAATGAGCAGTTCTTC. It specifies CANSKGLGLYNEQFF. V gene TRBV19 combines with J gene TRBJ2-1, with 8 positions matching TRBD2. The CDR3 contains 15 residues. CDR1 is LNHDA and CDR2 is SQIVND in the germline V gene (reference sequence).

The sample holds many counts of this clonotype. The chain combines TRBV12-3 or TRBV12-4 with TRBJ2-2; TRBD2 aligns across 12 bases. The trim removed 7 bases at V and 5 bases at J, leaving 8 bases unmatched. This CDR3 has 16 amino acids. CDR3 coding DNA: TGTGCCAGCACCCTGGGACTAGCGGGCGGAACCGGGGAGCTGTTTTTT. Protein product: CASTLGLAGGTGELFF.

This clonotype was recorded a few times. The chain couples TRBV28 to TRBJ2-2; no clear D gene. Germline loops: CDR1 MDHEN, CDR2 SYDVKM. V shed 6 bases and J shed 3 bases, with 11 bases lying between them. There are 14 residues in the CDR3. The CDR3: CASRTRQYTGELFF. As DNA, the CDR3 is TGTGCCAGCAGGACGCGGCAGTACACCGGGGAGCTGTTTTTT.

This clonotype was seen repeatedly, ten times or more. The chain carries TRBV3-1 and TRBJ2-7, with D perhaps TRBD2 (5 bases). This CDR3 is built from 13 residues. Germline V lookup: CDR1 LGHDT, CDR2 YNNKEL (reference sequence). Trimming took 3 bases from V and 1 from J, leaving 7 bases between them. The CDR3 nucleotides are TGTGCCAGCAGCCAGACTATTTCCTACGAGCAGTACTTC. It yields the protein CASSQTISYEQYF.

This clonotype turned up a few times. The chain links TRBV7-3 to TRBJ2-5, with D possibly TRBD1 on 7 matching bases. Per the germline V gene, CDR1 is SGHTA and CDR2 is FQGTGA. The CDR3 is made up of 14 amino acids. V lost 4 bases to trimming and J lost 9 bases, with 18 bases between them. Written as DNA, the CDR3 is TGTGCCAGCAGCTCGCGGACAGGCGGCGGGGCCCAGTACTTC. Its protein product is CASSSRTGGGAQYF.

The chain is built from TRBV5-4 and TRBJ1-2; no definite D call. The V end lost 6 bases, the J end lost 8 bases, and 14 bases lay between the germline ends. The germline V gene has CDR1 SGHNT and CDR2 YYREEE (reference sequence). The CDR3 is 12 amino acids. The CDR3, as DNA: TGTGCCAGCACTAACCCGGTAGGGGGCTACACCTTC. Translating it yields CASTNPVGGYTF.

This clonotype was detected ten times or more. V is TRBV6-1 and J is TRBJ2-5; TRBD1 agrees at 8 bases. Germline CDR1 and CDR2: MNHNS and SASEGT. The CDR3 runs 17 residues. Germline trimming cut 3 bases from V and 5 bases from J; bases unmatched to any gene: 14. CDR3 amino acids: CASSDSLNRGSGETQYF. In DNA, the CDR3 is TGTGCCAGCAGTGATAGTTTAAACAGGGGGAGCGGGGAGACCCAGTACTTC.

V gene TRBV19 combines with J gene TRBJ1-4, with D hard to call. Germline CDR1 is LNHDA and CDR2 is SQIVND (reference sequence). V lost 3 bases and J lost 4, with 6 bases in between. The CDR3 is 13 residues long. CDR3 region: CASSIVYNEKLFF. CDR3 nucleotides: TGTGCCAGTAGTATCGTTTATAATGAAAAACTGTTTTTT.

This clonotype was counted a few times. This chain's CDR3 is CASTGGTSGASSYEQYF. The CDR3 DNA reads as TGTGCCAGCACCGGGGGGACTAGCGGGGCAAGCTCCTACGAGCAGTACTTC. The genes are TRBV13 and TRBJ2-7; 13 bases map to TRBD2. The CDR3 runs 17 residues. V lost 7 bases and J lost 0; bases outside the gene matches: 9. From germline, CDR1 is PRHDT and CDR2 FYEKMQ (reference sequence). Filled out from reference TRBV13 and TRBJ2-7, the complete variable domain reads AAGVIQSPRHLIKEKRETATLKCYPIPRHDTVYWYQQGPGQDPQFLISFYEKMQSDKGSIPDRFSAQQFSDYHSELNMSSLELGDSALYFCASTGGTSGASSYEQYFGPGTRLTVT.

The J gene is TRBJ1-4, the V gene TRBV7-3; TRBD1 is a possible D gene (5 bases). Trimming took 0 bases from V and 8 from J, leaving 13 bases between them. The germline V gene encodes CDR1 SGHTA and CDR2 FQGTGA. The CDR3 has 15 residues. In DNA, the CDR3 is TGTGCCAGCAGCTTAACGGGGACGGGGGTGGAAAAACTGTTTTTT. This gives the protein CASSLTGTGVEKLFF.

The chain uses TRBV20-1 and TRBJ2-7; TRBD2 aligns across 14 bases. Trimming removed 5 bases from V and 7 bases from J; junction bases left unmatched: 10. CDR3 length: 15 amino acids. Germline V gene lookup returns CDR1 DFQATT and CDR2 SNEGSKA (reference sequence). For the CDR3, the DNA is TGCAGTGCTGGTTGGGGGACTAGCGGGGGTAAAGAGCAGTACTTC. It yields the protein CSAGWGTSGGKEQYF.

This clonotype was found a few times. V usage is TRBV20-1 and J usage is TRBJ2-7; 10 nucleotides line up with TRBD1. This CDR3 has 15 residues. Germline V CDR1 and CDR2: DFQATT, SNEGSKA (reference sequence). Unmatched junction bases numbered 8, after V lost 1 base and J lost 5 bases. In DNA, the CDR3 is TGCAGTGCTAGAGGGGGGACAGGGGTTTACCACGAGCAGTACTTC. Residues: CSARGGTGVYHEQYF.

The gene calls are TRBV5-1 and TRBJ2-7; TRBD1 might be the D (5 bases). V was clipped by 4 bases and J by 4 bases, with 18 bases between them. The germline CDR1 and CDR2 sequences are SGHRS and YFSETQ. The CDR3 runs 15 residues. As DNA, the CDR3 is TGCGCCAGCAGCCTGGAAGCAGGGTTAGGGTACGAGCAGTACTTC. Encoded protein: CASSLEAGLGYEQYF.

This sequence joins TRBV24-1 and TRBJ1-1, with TRBD1 identical over 7 bases. With 4 bases clipped from V and 1 base from J, the junction kept 5 bases outside the gene matches. Germline lookup yields CDR1 KGHDR and CDR2 SFDVKD. The CDR3 spans 15 residues. The CDR3 DNA follows: TGTGCCACCAGTGAGGCCGGGACAGAGAACACTGAAGCTTTCTTT. Its translation: CATSEAGTENTEAFF.

This chain connects TRBV6-2 or TRBV6-3 to TRBJ2-1, with 7 bases lining up with TRBD2. Germline loops: CDR1 MNHEY, CDR2 SVGEGT. V shed 4 bases, J shed 10 bases, and the junction held 7 bases outside the gene matches. CDR3 length equals 13 residues. CDR3 sequence reads: CASSFDLAAEQFF. As DNA, the CDR3 is TGTGCCAGCAGTTTTGACCTAGCGGCGGAGCAGTTCTTC.

This clonotype was seen a few times. At one end, the junction sequence differs from germline, possibly due to a read error. J is TRBJ1-2 and V is TRBV7-9, with D unclear. CDR1 is SEHNR, CDR2 FQNEAQ, per germline (reference sequence). The CDR3 spans 14 residues. CDR3 nucleotide sequence: TGTGCCACCAGCTCTGGACTGGGAGACTATGGCTACACCTTC. This sequence encodes CATSSGLGDYGYTF. Variable domain in full (rest from reference TRBV7-9 and TRBJ1-2): DTGVSQNPRHKITKRGQNVTFRCDPISEHNRLYWYRQTLGQGPEFLTYFQNEAQLEKSRLLSDRFSAERPKGSFSTLEIQRTEQGDSAMYLCATSSGLGDYGYTFGSGTRLTVV.

The chain employs TRBV28 and TRBJ2-4, with 9 positions matching TRBD2. CDR1 is MDHEN and CDR2 is SYDVKM in the germline V gene. The V gene end was trimmed by 3 bases and the J gene end by 3 bases; junction bases not matched to a gene: 3. CDR3 length: 15 residues. The CDR3 DNA is TGTGCCAGCAGTTTGGCGGGGGGGGGCAAAAACATTCAGTACTTC. This gives the protein CASSLAGGGKNIQYF.

The table lists this clonotype with a few counts. The chain is built from TRBV29-1 and TRBJ1-2; D is uncertain. With 6 bases removed from V and 3 bases from J, the gap between germline ends came to 5 bases. The CDR3 runs to 10 residues. Germline loops: CDR1 SQVTM, CDR2 ANQGSEA. CDR3 region: CSVRDYGYTF. The CDR3 coding sequence is TGCAGCGTAAGGGACTATGGCTACACCTTC.

The sample holds many counts of this clonotype. CDR3 sequence (DNA): TGTGCCAGCAGTTCGGGGACAGCGAGGGGTCAGCCCCAGCATTTT. As protein: CASSSGTARGQPQHF. The J gene is TRBJ1-5, the V gene TRBV27; 7 nucleotides match TRBD1. The V gene's germline CDR1 is MNHEY and CDR2 SMNVEV (reference sequence). V was pared by 4 bases and J by 6 bases, with 9 bases of the junction left unmatched. There are 15 residues in the CDR3.

This chain joins TRBV10-3 and TRBJ2-7; either TRBD1 or TRBD2 may supply D (5 bases each). V lost 3 bases to trimming and J lost 6 bases, with 21 bases between them. Germline CDR1 is ENHRY and CDR2 is SYGVKD. This CDR3 is 16 amino acids long. The CDR3 loop is CAISDLGRSPAGEQYF. The CDR3 nucleotides read TGTGCCATCAGTGATTTGGGACGGAGCCCCGCTGGCGAGCAGTACTTC.

The table lists this clonotype with many counts. The chain joins TRBV3-1 to TRBJ1-1, with unresolved D. From germline, CDR1 is LGHDT and CDR2 YNNKEL (reference sequence). There are 11 residues in the CDR3. The germline V and J ends were trimmed by 1 base and 7 bases, with 4 bases remaining between them. The CDR3 DNA reads as TGTGCCAGCAGCCAAGGGGGTGAAGCTTTCTTT. Amino acids: CASSQGGEAFF.

This clonotype was observed a few times. The chain carries TRBV27 and TRBJ2-2; possibly TRBD1 for D (5 bases). Germline CDR1 MNHEY, CDR2 SMNVEV (reference sequence). V lost 5 bases, J lost 6 bases, and 13 bases lay in between. The CDR3 spans 14 residues. The CDR3 DNA reads TGTGCCAGCAGTGGATCCAGGGTCGCCGGGGAGCTGTTTTTT. It encodes CASSGSRVAGELFF.